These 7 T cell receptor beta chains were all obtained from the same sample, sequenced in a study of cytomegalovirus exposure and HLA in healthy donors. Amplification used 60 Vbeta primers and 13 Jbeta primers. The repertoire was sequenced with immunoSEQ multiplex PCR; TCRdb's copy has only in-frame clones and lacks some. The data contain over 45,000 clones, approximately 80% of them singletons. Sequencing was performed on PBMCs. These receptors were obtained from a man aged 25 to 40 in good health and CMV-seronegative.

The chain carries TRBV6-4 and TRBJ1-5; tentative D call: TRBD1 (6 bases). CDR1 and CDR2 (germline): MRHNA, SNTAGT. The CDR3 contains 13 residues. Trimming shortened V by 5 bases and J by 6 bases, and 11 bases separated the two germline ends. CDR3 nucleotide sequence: TGTGCCAGCAGTCACAGGGAGGGTCAGCCCCAGCATTTT. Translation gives CASSHREGQPQHF.

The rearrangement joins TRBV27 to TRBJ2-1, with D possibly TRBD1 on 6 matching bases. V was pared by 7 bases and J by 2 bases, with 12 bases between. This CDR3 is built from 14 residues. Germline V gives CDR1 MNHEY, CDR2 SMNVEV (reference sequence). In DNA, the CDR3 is TGTGCCAGCACCGACTACAGGGCCTACAATGAGCAGTTCTTC. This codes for CASTDYRAYNEQFF.

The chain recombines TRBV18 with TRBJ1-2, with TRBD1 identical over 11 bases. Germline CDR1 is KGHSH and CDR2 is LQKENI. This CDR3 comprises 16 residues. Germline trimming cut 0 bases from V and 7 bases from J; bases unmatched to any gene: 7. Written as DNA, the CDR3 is TGTGCCAGCTCACCACCCGGACAGGGGGCTGAGGGTGGCTACACCTTC. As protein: CASSPPGQGAEGGYTF.

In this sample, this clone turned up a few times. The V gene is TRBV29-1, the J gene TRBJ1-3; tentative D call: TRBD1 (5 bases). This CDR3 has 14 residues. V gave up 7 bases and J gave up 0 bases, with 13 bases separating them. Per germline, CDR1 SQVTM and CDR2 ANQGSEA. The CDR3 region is CSAQWGVSGNTIYF. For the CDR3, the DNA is TGCAGCGCCCAATGGGGGGTCTCTGGAAACACCATATATTTT. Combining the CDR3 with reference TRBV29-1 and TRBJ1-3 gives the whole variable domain SAVISQKPSRDICQRGTSLTIQCQVDSQVTMMFWYRQQPGQSLTLIATANQGSEATYESGFVIDKFPISRPNLTFSTLTVSNMSPEDSSIYLCSAQWGVSGNTIYFGEGSWLTVV.

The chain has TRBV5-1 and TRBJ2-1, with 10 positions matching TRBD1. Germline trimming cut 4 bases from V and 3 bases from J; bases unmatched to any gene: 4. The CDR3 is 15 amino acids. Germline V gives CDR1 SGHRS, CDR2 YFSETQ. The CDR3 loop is CASSPGQGDYNEQFF. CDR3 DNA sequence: TGCGCCAGCAGCCCCGGACAGGGGGACTACAATGAGCAGTTCTTC.

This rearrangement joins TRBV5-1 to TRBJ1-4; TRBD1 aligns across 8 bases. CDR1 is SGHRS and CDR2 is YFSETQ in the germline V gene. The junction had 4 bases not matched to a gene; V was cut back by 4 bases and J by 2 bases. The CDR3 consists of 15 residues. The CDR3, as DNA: TGCGCCAGCAGCATACAGGGGGGGACTAATGAAAAACTGTTTTTT. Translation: CASSIQGGTNEKLFF.

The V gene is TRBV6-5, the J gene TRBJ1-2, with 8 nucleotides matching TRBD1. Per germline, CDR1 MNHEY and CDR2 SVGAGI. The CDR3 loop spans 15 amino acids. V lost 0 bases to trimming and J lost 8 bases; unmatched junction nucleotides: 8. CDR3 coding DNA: TGTGCCAGCAGTTACTCGTCAGGGGGCACGGGCGGCTACACCTTC. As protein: CASSYSSGGTGGYTF.